This T cell receptor beta chain was identified during a study of blood T cell repertoires in COVID-19. This clone has just one count. Authors' data handling: Nucleated cell number was recorded as an estimate derived from reference gene primer amplification. The repertoire was sequenced with immunoSEQ multiplex PCR; TCRdb's copy has only in-frame clones and lacks some. The DNA was the basis for D and trimming; V, J and clone size are from that table. The sample carries about 280,000 clones, 88% recorded once. V lost 1 base, J lost 1 base, and 3 bases stayed unmatched. CDR3 length: 17 residues. Looked up from germline, CDR1 is SGHVS and CDR2 is FNYEAQ.

The origin of this receptor is a man between 18 and 35 years old with active or convalescent COVID-19. Sequenced sample: peripheral blood. The chain links TRBV7-6 to TRBJ1-6; 8 bases match TRBD1. The CDR3 region is CASSLDQGASYNSPLHF. The CDR3 nucleotides are TGTGCCAGCAGCTTAGATCAGGGGGCGTCCTATAATTCACCCCTCCACTTT.